This T cell receptor beta chain was sequenced for a study of blood T cells in healthy people across ages. Study-level findings and limits: Donor CMV status, an unknown factor, possibly confounded changes in expanded clonotypes.

V lost 4 bases, J lost 10 bases, and 15 bases stayed unmatched. This CDR3 has 15 residues. CDR1 SGHRS and CDR2 YFSETQ come from the germline V gene. Details on this clonotype: The target antigen is unknown.

Donors each provided about 10 milliliters of peripheral blood. Next came a second PCR, run for about 7 to 12 cycles, which used a sample-barcoded 5' primer along with a J-beta primer mix. Researchers report that a template-switch adaptor with 12 random nucleotides tagged each cDNA molecule. TCRdb called the 5' RACE reads again in MiXCR, with one record for every CDR3 protein. The sample includes some 700,000 distinct CDR3 sequences, roughly 47% seen only once; the top ten take 20% to 25%. This receptor was taken from a woman aged 60 to 75 in good health. The V gene is TRBV5-1, the J gene TRBJ2-7; the match to TRBD2 covers 9 bases. Material: blood. The CDR3 spells CASSDRAGGGEIQYF. The CDR3 DNA follows: TGCGCCAGCAGCGATAGAGCGGGGGGCGGCGAGATCCAGTACTTC.